The TCR beta chain under discussion was sequenced for a study of shared T cell receptors in the human thymus. This clone showed up just once. CDR1 and CDR2 (germline): MDHEN, SYDVKM. The CDR3 is 19 amino acids. With 1 base removed from V and 4 bases from J, the gap between germline ends came to 25 bases. The repertoire was sequenced with immunoSEQ multiplex PCR; TCRdb's copy has only in-frame clones and lacks some. The sample yields approximately 760,000 clones, 80% to 90% seen once. This sample was shared with a second study, whose subject was human thymus T cells. That source adds: Donation was from healthy Finnish infants who were having corrective surgery that addressed congenital heart defects. The source of the thymus tissue was resections taken during corrective heart surgery. Within thymic and blood repertoires, V and J gene usage appeared to be biased. Unrelated people showed highly overlapping thymic repertoires, related research reported.

Sequencing was carried out using thymocytes. The sequence was collected from a girl under three years old with a congenital heart defect. The J gene is TRBJ1-2, the V gene TRBV28; TRBD1 might be the D (6 bases). CDR3 residues: CASSLSESSPRGEGYGYTF. CDR3 DNA sequence: TGTGCCAGCAGTTTATCCGAGTCTAGCCCCAGGGGTGAGGGCTATGGCTACACCTTC.